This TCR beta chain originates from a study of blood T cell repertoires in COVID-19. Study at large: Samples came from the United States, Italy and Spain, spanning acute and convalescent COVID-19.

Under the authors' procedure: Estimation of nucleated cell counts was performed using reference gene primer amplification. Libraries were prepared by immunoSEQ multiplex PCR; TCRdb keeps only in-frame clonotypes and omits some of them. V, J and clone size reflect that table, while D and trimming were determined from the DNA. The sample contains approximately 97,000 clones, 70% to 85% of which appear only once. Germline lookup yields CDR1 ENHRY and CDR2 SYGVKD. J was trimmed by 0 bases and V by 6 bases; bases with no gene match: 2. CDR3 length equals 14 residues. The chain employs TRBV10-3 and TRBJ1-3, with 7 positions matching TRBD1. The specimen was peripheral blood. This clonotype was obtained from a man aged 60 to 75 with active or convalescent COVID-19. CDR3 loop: CAIRGDSSGNTIYF. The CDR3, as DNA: TGTGCCATCAGGGGGGACAGCTCTGGAAACACCATATATTTT.